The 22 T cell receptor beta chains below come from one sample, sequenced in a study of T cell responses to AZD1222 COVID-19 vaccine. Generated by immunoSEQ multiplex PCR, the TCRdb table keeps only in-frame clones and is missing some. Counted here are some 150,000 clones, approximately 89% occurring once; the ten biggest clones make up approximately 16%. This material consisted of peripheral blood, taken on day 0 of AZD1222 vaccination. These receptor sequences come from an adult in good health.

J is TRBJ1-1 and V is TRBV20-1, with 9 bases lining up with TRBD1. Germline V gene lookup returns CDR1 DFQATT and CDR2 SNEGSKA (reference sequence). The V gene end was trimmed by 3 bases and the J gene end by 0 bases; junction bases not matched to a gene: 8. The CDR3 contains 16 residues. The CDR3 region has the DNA TGCAGTGCTAGTATTAGGACAGGGGCCATGAACACTGAAGCTTTCTTT. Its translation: CSASIRTGAMNTEAFF.

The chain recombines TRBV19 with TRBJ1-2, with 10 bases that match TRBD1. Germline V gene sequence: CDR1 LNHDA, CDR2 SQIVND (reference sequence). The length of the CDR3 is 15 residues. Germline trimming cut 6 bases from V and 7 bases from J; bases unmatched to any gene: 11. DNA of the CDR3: TGTGCCAGTAGCGGACAGGGGGGTCTTTATGTTGGCTACACCTTC. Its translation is CASSGQGGLYVGYTF.

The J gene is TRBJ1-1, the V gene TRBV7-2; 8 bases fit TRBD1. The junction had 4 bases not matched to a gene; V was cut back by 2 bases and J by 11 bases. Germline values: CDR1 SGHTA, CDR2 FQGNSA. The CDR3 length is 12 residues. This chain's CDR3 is CASSLSDRGAFF. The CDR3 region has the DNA TGTGCCAGCAGCTTATCCGACAGGGGTGCTTTCTTT.

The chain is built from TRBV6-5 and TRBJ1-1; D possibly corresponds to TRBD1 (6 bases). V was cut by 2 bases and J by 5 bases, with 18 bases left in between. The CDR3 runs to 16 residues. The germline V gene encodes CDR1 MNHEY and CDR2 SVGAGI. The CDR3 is CASSYRPDRLGTEAFF. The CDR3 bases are TGTGCCAGCAGTTACCGCCCAGACAGGTTGGGTACTGAAGCTTTCTTT.

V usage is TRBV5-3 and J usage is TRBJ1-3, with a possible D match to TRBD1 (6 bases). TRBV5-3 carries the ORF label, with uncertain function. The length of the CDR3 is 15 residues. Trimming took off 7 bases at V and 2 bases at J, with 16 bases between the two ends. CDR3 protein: CARRARGPPGNTIYF. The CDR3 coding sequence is TGTGCCAGACGCGCCAGGGGACCCCCTGGAAACACCATATATTTT.

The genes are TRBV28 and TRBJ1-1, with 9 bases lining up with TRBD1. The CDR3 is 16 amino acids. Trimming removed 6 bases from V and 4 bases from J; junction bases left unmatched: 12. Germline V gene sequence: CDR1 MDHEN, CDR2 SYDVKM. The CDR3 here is CASRGPQGAGFTEAFF. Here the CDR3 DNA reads TGTGCCAGCAGGGGGCCACAGGGGGCGGGATTCACTGAAGCTTTCTTT.

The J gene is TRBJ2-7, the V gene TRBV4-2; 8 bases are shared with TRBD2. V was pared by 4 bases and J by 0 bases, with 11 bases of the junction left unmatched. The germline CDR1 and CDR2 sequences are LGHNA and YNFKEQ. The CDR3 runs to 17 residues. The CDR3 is CASSPSLLAVSSYEQYF. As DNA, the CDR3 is TGTGCCAGCAGCCCCAGTCTACTAGCGGTCAGCTCCTACGAGCAGTACTTC.

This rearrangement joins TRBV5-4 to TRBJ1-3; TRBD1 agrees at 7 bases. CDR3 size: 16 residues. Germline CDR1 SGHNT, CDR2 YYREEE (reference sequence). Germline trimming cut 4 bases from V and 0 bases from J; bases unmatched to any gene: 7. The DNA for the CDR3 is TGTGCCAGCAGCGAGCCCGGGACAGTCTCTGGAAACACCATATATTTT. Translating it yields CASSEPGTVSGNTIYF.

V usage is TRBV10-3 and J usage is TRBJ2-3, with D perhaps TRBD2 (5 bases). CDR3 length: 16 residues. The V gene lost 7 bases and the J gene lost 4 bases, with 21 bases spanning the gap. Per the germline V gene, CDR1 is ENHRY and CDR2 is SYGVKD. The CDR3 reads CAITPGIGDSADTQYF. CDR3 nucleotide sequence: TGTGCCATCACCCCGGGGATTGGGGATTCGGCAGATACGCAGTATTTT.

This CDR3 reads CASRRGAGLNTEAFF. The DNA for the CDR3 is TGTGCCAGCAGACGGGGGGCCGGTCTGAACACTGAAGCTTTCTTT. This chain uses TRBV2 with TRBJ1-1; D perhaps matches TRBD1 (6 bases). V was shortened by 6 bases and J by 0 bases, with 14 bases between the two germline ends. This CDR3 comprises 15 residues. Germline CDR1 reads SNHLY; CDR2 reads FYNNEI.

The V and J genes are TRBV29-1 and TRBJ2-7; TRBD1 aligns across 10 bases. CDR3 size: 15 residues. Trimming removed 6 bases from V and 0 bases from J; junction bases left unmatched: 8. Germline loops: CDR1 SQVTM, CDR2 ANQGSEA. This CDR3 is CSVEGRDRGSYEQYF. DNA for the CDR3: TGCAGCGTAGAGGGGAGGGACAGGGGCTCCTACGAGCAGTACTTC.

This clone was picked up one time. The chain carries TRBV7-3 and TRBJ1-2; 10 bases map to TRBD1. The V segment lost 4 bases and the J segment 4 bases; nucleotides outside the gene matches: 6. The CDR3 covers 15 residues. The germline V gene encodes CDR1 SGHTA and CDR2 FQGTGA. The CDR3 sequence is CASSSGQGELYGYTF. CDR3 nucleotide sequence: TGTGCCAGCAGCTCCGGACAGGGGGAGCTCTATGGCTACACCTTC.

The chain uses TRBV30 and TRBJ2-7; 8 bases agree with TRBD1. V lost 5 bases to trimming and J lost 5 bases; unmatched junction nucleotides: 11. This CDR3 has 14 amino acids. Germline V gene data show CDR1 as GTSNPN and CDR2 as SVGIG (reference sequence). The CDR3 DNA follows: TGTGCCTGGTGGACGACAGGGGATGGCCACGAGCAGTACTTC. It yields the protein CAWWTTGDGHEQYF. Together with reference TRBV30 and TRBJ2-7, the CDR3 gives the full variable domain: SQTIHQWPATLVQPVGSPLSLECTVEGTSNPNLYWYRQAAGRGLQLLFYSVGIGQISSEVPQNLSASRPQDRQFILSSKKLLLSDSGFYLCAWWTTGDGHEQYFGPGTRLTVT.

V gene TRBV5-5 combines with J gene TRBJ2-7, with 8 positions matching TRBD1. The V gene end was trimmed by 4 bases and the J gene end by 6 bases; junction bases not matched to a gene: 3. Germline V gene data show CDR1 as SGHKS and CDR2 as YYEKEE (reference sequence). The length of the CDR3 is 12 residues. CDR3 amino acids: CASSVDRVEQYF. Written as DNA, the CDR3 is TGTGCCAGCAGCGTGGACAGGGTCGAGCAGTACTTC.

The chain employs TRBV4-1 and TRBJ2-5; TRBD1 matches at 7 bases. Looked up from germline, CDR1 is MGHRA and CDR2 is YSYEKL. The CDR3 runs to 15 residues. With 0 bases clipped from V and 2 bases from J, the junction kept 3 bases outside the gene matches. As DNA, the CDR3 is TGCGCCAGCAGCCAAGAACCCAGGGGGCAAGAGACCCAGTACTTC. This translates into CASSQEPRGQETQYF.

CDR3 DNA: TGTGCCAGCAGCCCGTGGCCTAGTCAAAACATTCAGTACTTC. It specifies CASSPWPSQNIQYF. The chain is built from TRBV4-2 and TRBJ2-4; D uncertain. Germline-derived CDR1 and CDR2 are LGHNA and YNFKEQ. V was pared by 4 bases and J by 5 bases, with 12 bases between. The CDR3 has 14 residues.

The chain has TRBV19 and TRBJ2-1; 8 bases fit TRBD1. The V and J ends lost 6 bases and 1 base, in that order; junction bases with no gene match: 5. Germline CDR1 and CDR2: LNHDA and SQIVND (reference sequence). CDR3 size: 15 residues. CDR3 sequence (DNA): TGTGCCAGTAGCTTCGGACAGGGATCCTACAATGAGCAGTTCTTC. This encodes CASSFGQGSYNEQFF.

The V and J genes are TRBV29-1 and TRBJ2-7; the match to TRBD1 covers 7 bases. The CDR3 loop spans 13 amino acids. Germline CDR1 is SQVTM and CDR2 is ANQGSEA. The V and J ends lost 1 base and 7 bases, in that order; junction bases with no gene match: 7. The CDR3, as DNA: TGCAGCGTTGAAGGGTACAGGGGTCGTGAGCAGTACTTC. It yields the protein CSVEGYRGREQYF.

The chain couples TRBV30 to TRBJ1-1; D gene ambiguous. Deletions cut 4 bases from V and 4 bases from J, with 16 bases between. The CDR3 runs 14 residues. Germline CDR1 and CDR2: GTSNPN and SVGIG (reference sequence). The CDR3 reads CAWIFGTLGTEAFF. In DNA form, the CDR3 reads TGTGCCTGGATTTTTGGCACTCTGGGCACTGAAGCTTTCTTT.

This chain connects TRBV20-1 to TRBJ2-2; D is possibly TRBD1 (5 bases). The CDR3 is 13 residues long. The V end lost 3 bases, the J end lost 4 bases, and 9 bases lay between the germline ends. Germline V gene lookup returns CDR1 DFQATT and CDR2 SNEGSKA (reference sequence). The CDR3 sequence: CSASWQGTGELFF. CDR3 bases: TGCAGTGCTAGTTGGCAGGGCACCGGGGAGCTGTTTTTT.

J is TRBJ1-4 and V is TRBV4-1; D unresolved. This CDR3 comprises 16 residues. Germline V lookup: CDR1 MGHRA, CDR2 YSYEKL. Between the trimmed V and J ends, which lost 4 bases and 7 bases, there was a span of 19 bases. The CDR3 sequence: CASSRLGLSGGEKLFF. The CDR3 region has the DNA TGCGCCAGCAGCCGGTTGGGCCTTTCCGGCGGTGAAAAACTGTTTTTT.

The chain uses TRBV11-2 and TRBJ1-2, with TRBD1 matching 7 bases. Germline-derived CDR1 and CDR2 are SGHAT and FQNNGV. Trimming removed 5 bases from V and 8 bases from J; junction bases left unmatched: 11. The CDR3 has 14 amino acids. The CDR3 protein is CASSLRTGGSGYTF. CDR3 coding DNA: TGTGCCAGCAGCCTCCGGACAGGCGGGTCAGGCTACACCTTC.